Listed below are T cell receptor beta chains from one sample, sequenced in a study of blood T cell repertoires in COVID-19. Using immunoSEQ multiplex PCR, the repertoire was profiled, and TCRdb retains in-frame clones only, with some absent. This table has 85,000 to 100,000 clones, roughly 83% appearing once. Sample: peripheral blood. The receptors were sampled from a human donor in a cohort sampled during active COVID-19. CDR3s include the opening cysteine and the closing phenylalanine or tryptophan. The order of the fields is V gene, J gene, clone size, D gene, CDR3 DNA, CDR3 protein. The D gene is left open where the match is weak. Expanded clones get a size class; other rows say once, few or many, or leave the size out.

>TRBV20-1|TRBJ2-7|NA|NA
TGCAGTGCACCTTCGGGGGACGAGCAGTACTTC
CSAPSGDEQYF
>TRBV11-2|TRBJ2-2|NA|TRBD2
TGTGCCAGCAGGATAAATGACTTAGGGACTAGCTACACCGGGGAGCTGTTTTTT
CASRINDLGTSYTGELFF
>TRBV4-1|TRBJ2-1|NA|NA
TGCGCCAGCAGCCAAGGGTCTAGCCTTGCTTACAATGAGCAGTTCTTC
CASSQGSSLAYNEQFF
>TRBV6-6|TRBJ2-1|NA|NA
TGTGCCAGCAGCATACTCGGAGGGCGATCCTACAATGAGCAGTTCTTC
CASSILGGRSYNEQFF
>TRBV7-6|TRBJ1-1|NA|TRBD1
TGTGCCAGCAGCCCAGGGGGACAGGGCTTGAACACTGAAGCTTTCTTT
CASSPGGQGLNTEAFF
>TRBV4-1|TRBJ2-1|few|NA
TGCGCCAGCAGCCAAGCTCCTCTCTACAATGAGCAGTTCTTC
CASSQAPLYNEQFF
>TRBV7-9|TRBJ2-5|few|NA
TGTGCCAGCAGCAAACGACCGGGGAGGAGCCCCCAAGAGACCCAGTACTTC
CASSKRPGRSPQETQYF
>TRBV6-6|TRBJ1-4|once|NA
TGTGCCAGCAGTACCTCGGCCGCGGGTGAAAAACTGTTTTTT
CASSTSAAGEKLFF
>TRBV5-6|TRBJ2-5|NA|TRBD1
TGTGCCAGCAGCTTGGGAGGACAGGCCACCCAAGAGACCCAGTACTTC
CASSLGGQATQETQYF
>TRBV7-2|TRBJ2-7|NA|TRBD1
TGTGCCAGCAGCTTAGGACAGGGGGCCTACGAGCAGTACTTC
CASSLGQGAYEQYF
>TRBV6-5|TRBJ1-1|NA|NA
TGTGCCAGCAGTAAGCGGGGCCTTAACACTGAAGCTTTCTTT
CASSKRGLNTEAFF
>TRBV5-1|TRBJ1-5|NA|TRBD1
TGCGCCAGCAGCCCTCCCGGGACAGGGATCGGCAATCAGCCCCAGCATTTT
CASSPPGTGIGNQPQHF
>TRBV3-1/TRBV3-2|TRBJ1-2|NA|TRBD1
TGTGCCAGCAGCTCAGGGGGAGGCTACACCTTC
CASSSGGGYTF
>TRBV12-3/TRBV12-4|TRBJ2-7|NA|NA
TGTGCCAGCAGTTTAGGGGAGTTCTACGAGCAGTACTTC
CASSLGEFYEQYF
>TRBV7-8|TRBJ2-1|NA|NA
TGTGCCAGCAGCTTAGTCGATGAGCAGTTCTTC
CASSLVDEQFF
>TRBV5-1|TRBJ2-5|few|TRBD1
TGCGCCAGCAGCTTAACAGGGGTTAATCAAGAGACCCAGTACTTC
CASSLTGVNQETQYF
>TRBV5-1|TRBJ2-2|NA|TRBD1
TGCGCCAGCAGCCCAGCCCCGGGACAGTTCGACACCGGGGAGCTGTTTTTT
CASSPAPGQFDTGELFF
>TRBV18|TRBJ2-7|NA|TRBD2
TGTGCCAGCTCACCACTAGCGGGAGAAAACGAGCAGTACTTC
CASSPLAGENEQYF
>TRBV4-2|TRBJ2-7|NA|TRBD2
TGTGCCAGCAACCTACAGACTAGCGGGATAGGGGAGCAGTACTTC
CASNLQTSGIGEQYF
>TRBV9|TRBJ2-4|NA|NA
TGTGCCAGCAGCGGTCTACCGGGACAACAAAACATTCAGTACTTC
CASSGLPGQQNIQYF
>TRBV2|TRBJ1-6|NA|NA
TGTGCCAGCAGCCAAGGCCCCGGGGGGGGGTATAATTCACCCCTCCACTTT
CASSQGPGGGYNSPLHF
>TRBV2|TRBJ2-3|NA|TRBD2
TGTGCCAGCAGTTATGAGGTAGCGGGAGGAGATACGCAGTATTTT
CASSYEVAGGDTQYF
>TRBV12-3/TRBV12-4|TRBJ1-1|NA|NA
TGTGCCAGCAGTTTACGCAGACAGACTGAAGCTTTCTTT
CASSLRRQTEAFF
>TRBV9|TRBJ2-1|NA|TRBD2
TGTGCCAGCAGCGTATACGGGCTAGCGGGAGGGCCCGGCAATGAGCAGTTCTTC
CASSVYGLAGGPGNEQFF
>TRBV7-8|TRBJ1-1|NA|NA
TGTGCCAGCAGCCCCCAGGGAGGCACTGAAGCTTTCTTT
CASSPQGGTEAFF
>TRBV5-1|TRBJ2-2|NA|TRBD2
TGCGCCAGCAGCCTACCGCTAGCGGGGGGCACCGGGGAGCTGTTTTTT
CASSLPLAGGTGELFF
>TRBV12-3/TRBV12-4|TRBJ2-3|once|NA
TGTGCCAGCAGTTTTAGGGGGGATACGCAGTATTTT
CASSFRGDTQYF
>TRBV11-1|TRBJ2-7|once|TRBD1
TGTGCCAGCAGCAGACAGGGGTCGATGCACGAGCAGTACTTC
CASSRQGSMHEQYF
>TRBV9|TRBJ2-2|NA|TRBD1
TGTGCCAGCAGCCCGGAGCCAGGGGGCCGGACCGGGGAGCTGTTTTTT
CASSPEPGGRTGELFF
>TRBV2|TRBJ1-3|NA|NA
TGTGCCAGCAGCGCCGACATCCCTGGAAACACCATATATTTT
CASSADIPGNTIYF
>TRBV3-1/TRBV3-2|TRBJ1-2|NA|TRBD1
TGTGCCAGCAGCCCACAGACAGGGGGTGACTATGGCTACACCTTC
CASSPQTGGDYGYTF